What follows are 17 T cell receptor beta chains derived from one specimen sequenced in a study of beta chain features in type 1 diabetes. Whole-study findings and limits: TCRB CDR3 length was moderately but significantly reduced in all four CD4+ subsets of Type 1 diabetes patients.

The study reverse transcribed the entire isolated RNA, so it sequenced expressed TCRB transcripts. Produced via immunoSEQ multiplex PCR; TCRdb's table is partial and in-frame only. The repertoire consists of approximately 20,000 clones, with less than 75% occurring once and the leading ten covering roughly 0.37%. These receptors have no known antigen. The specimen sequenced was stem cell memory CD4+ T cells from blood. The receptors originated from a young man with type 1 diabetes.

This chain links TRBV11-2 with TRBJ2-3; D gene uncertain. The CDR3 totals 13 residues. In germline, CDR1 is SGHAT, CDR2 FQNNGV. The V gene lost 1 base and the J gene lost 5 bases, with 7 bases spanning the gap. The CDR3 loop reads CASSLGLGDTQYF. In nucleotides, the CDR3 is TGTGCCAGCAGCTTAGGTCTCGGAGATACGCAGTATTTT.

The sample holds a few counts of this clone. The chain links TRBV28 to TRBJ2-1; TRBD2 matches 8 bases. J gave up 11 bases and V 6 bases, and 6 bases lay outside the gene matches. The CDR3 has 12 amino acids. Germline V CDR1 and CDR2: MDHEN, SYDVKM. In DNA, the CDR3 is TGTGCCAGCAGACCCGGACTAGCCAAGCAGTTCTTC. Translated: CASRPGLAKQFF. The whole variable domain, filled in from reference TRBV28 and TRBJ2-1, reads DVKVTQSSRYLVKRTGEKVFLECVQDMDHENMFWYRQDPGLGLRLIYFSYDVKMKEKGDIPEGYSVSREKKERFSLILESASTNQTSMYLCASRPGLAKQFFGPGTRLTVL.

The table lists this clone with a few counts. The V and J genes are TRBV4-2 and TRBJ2-3, with TRBD2 matching 10 bases. CDR1 LGHNA and CDR2 YNFKEQ come from the germline V gene. This CDR3 region has 18 residues. V lost 0 bases, J lost 4 bases, and 10 bases stayed unmatched. CDR3 in amino acids: CASSQEASGGAVSDTQYF. CDR3 in DNA: TGTGCCAGCAGCCAAGAGGCGAGCGGGGGGGCCGTATCAGATACGCAGTATTTT.

V usage is TRBV19 and J usage is TRBJ2-7, with D perhaps TRBD1 (6 bases). Germline-derived CDR1 and CDR2 are LNHDA and SQIVND (reference sequence). This CDR3 has 14 residues. With 5 bases removed from V and 4 bases from J, the gap between germline ends came to 15 bases. CDR3 in amino acids: CASSLQGGRYEQYF. DNA for the CDR3: TGTGCCAGTAGTTTACAGGGTGGGCGGTACGAGCAGTACTTC.

This clone was counted between two and nine times. For the CDR3, the DNA is TGTGCCAGCAGTTTGGCGGGAGACGTAGAGACCCAGTACTTC. It encodes CASSLAGDVETQYF. The genes are TRBV27 and TRBJ2-5, with 7 bases that match TRBD2. This CDR3 contains 14 residues. Losses at the gene ends were 3 bases for V and 4 bases for J; bases not matched to a gene: 5. From germline, CDR1 is MNHEY and CDR2 SMNVEV (reference sequence).

This clone occurred a few times. The V and J genes are TRBV5-1 and TRBJ1-5; D remains ambiguous. With 0 bases removed from V and 1 base from J, the gap between germline ends came to 8 bases. The germline V gene has CDR1 SGHRS and CDR2 YFSETQ. The CDR3 runs 15 residues. The CDR3 sequence: CASSLGWPSNQPQHF. Written as DNA, the CDR3 is TGCGCCAGCAGCTTGGGATGGCCGAGCAATCAGCCCCAGCATTTT.

This chain uses TRBV19 with TRBJ2-2; TRBD1 agrees at 7 bases. The CDR3 loop spans 15 amino acids. The junction had 5 bases not matched to a gene; V was cut back by 7 bases and J by 0 bases. Germline CDR1 and CDR2: LNHDA and SQIVND (reference sequence). CDR3 in amino acids: CASKSGQTNTGELFF. CDR3 in DNA: TGTGCCAGTAAATCGGGACAGACGAACACCGGGGAGCTGTTTTTT.

The chain combines TRBV19 with TRBJ2-7, with D perhaps TRBD1 (7 bases). The V and J ends lost 5 bases and 5 bases respectively, with 22 bases between them. Germline values: CDR1 LNHDA, CDR2 SQIVND (reference sequence). The CDR3 covers 16 residues. The DNA of the CDR3 is TGTGCCAGTAGTGTAACCAGGGGGGCGCGGGCTAACGAGCAGTACTTC. It specifies CASSVTRGARANEQYF.

This clone turned up a few times. The chain recombines TRBV28 with TRBJ1-5, with D perhaps TRBD1 (6 bases). In germline, CDR1 is MDHEN, CDR2 SYDVKM. The length of the CDR3 is 16 residues. Trimming left V 6 bases short and J 0 bases short, with 15 bases between. For the CDR3, the DNA is TGTGCCAGCAGCGCGAGTCGGGGACATAGCAATCAGCCCCAGCATTTT. Amino acid sequence: CASSASRGHSNQPQHF.

J is TRBJ2-2 and V is TRBV30, with D possibly matching TRBD1 (6 bases). The CDR3 has 15 residues. Per germline, CDR1 GTSNPN and CDR2 SVGIG (reference sequence). V lost 5 bases and J 6 bases, leaving 19 bases between the germline ends. The CDR3 loop is CAWGKPGHGSGELFF. The CDR3 coding sequence is TGTGCCTGGGGAAAACCGGGACACGGGTCCGGGGAGCTGTTTTTT.

This clone was seen more than once but under ten times. The gene calls are TRBV28 and TRBJ2-7, with unresolved D. Germline assignment: CDR1 MDHEN and CDR2 SYDVKM. The CDR3 is made up of 14 amino acids. The ends were cut back, 6 bases at V and 2 bases at J, with 14 bases in the middle. CDR3 in DNA: TGTGCCAGCAGGAGTCCCGACACCGCCTACGAGCAGTACTTC. It specifies CASRSPDTAYEQYF.

The V and J genes are TRBV29-1 and TRBJ1-4; TRBD1 matches at 12 bases. Germline CDR1 is SQVTM and CDR2 is ANQGSEA. V dropped 1 base and J dropped 2; count of bases not matched to a gene: 11. There are 19 residues in the CDR3. CDR3 in DNA: TGCAGCGTTGAAGTTTCCCCGGGACAGGGGGCTTGGACTAATGAAAAACTGTTTTTT. Its translation is CSVEVSPGQGAWTNEKLFF.

This clone was counted a few times. The chain couples TRBV23-1 to TRBJ1-6; D may be TRBD1 (6 bases). TRBV23-1 is placed among ORFs of uncertain function. The V end was cut by 0 bases, the J end by 8 bases, with 8 bases between. The CDR3 is 14 residues long. The DNA of the CDR3 is TGCGCCAGCAGTCAATCGAACAGGGATTCACCCCTCCACTTT. Its protein is CASSQSNRDSPLHF.

The chain joins TRBV7-2 to TRBJ2-1, with TRBD1 matching over 8 bases. Germline lookup yields CDR1 SGHTA and CDR2 FQGNSA. Unmatched junction bases numbered 4, after V lost 8 bases and J lost 4 bases. There are 13 residues in the CDR3. The CDR3 protein is CASGGQGYNEQFF. CDR3 nucleotides: TGTGCCAGCGGCGGACAGGGATACAATGAGCAGTTCTTC.

This clone has just a few counts. CDR3 residues: CASSFSENTGELFF. Here the CDR3 DNA reads TGTGCCAGCAGCTTTAGCGAAAACACCGGGGAGCTGTTTTTT. This chain links TRBV7-9 with TRBJ2-2, with a weak D call TRBD2 (5 bases). V lost 3 bases to trimming and J lost 2 bases, with 7 bases between them. The CDR3 totals 14 residues. Looked up from germline, CDR1 is SEHNR and CDR2 is FQNEAQ (reference sequence).

Concerning this clone: Other DNA sequences from this sample encode an identical CDR3 as well. The J gene is TRBJ2-7, the V gene TRBV6-6, with D unresolved. Trimming took off 2 bases at V and 4 bases at J, with 6 bases between the two ends. This CDR3 comprises 12 residues. The germline CDR1 and CDR2 sequences are MNHNY and SVGAGI (reference sequence). In nucleotides, the CDR3 is TGTGCCAGCAGTTACCGGTCGTACGAGCAGTACTTC. Protein sequence: CASSYRSYEQYF.

The chain carries TRBV19 and TRBJ2-1; perhaps TRBD1 as D (6 bases). V shed 8 bases and J shed 5 bases, with 19 bases lying between them. CDR1 and CDR2 from the germline V gene are LNHDA and SQIVND (reference sequence). The CDR3 length is 15 residues. CDR3: CASDGGGPIHNEQFF. CDR3 in DNA: TGTGCCAGTGATGGGGGCGGACCCATCCACAATGAGCAGTTCTTC.